The entry that follows covers one T cell receptor (beta chain) sequence. Antigen specificity is unknown. Method: immunoSEQ multiplex PCR; TCRdb's copy keeps in-frame clones and lacks some. The profile shows 57,000 or so clones, about four fifths of them singletons. The sample is drawn from a study of T cell responses to AZD1222 COVID-19 vaccine. Study observations and caveats: Donors were chiefly white British, with a greater number of females, and clonal diversity was perhaps underestimated. The study reported that nearly half of spike-specific TCRs target unmutated variant regions. Every sample of the repertoires postdated the peak T cell response.

There are 16 residues in the CDR3. Germline CDR1 reads SGDLS; CDR2 reads YYNGEE. The J segment lost 6 bases and the V segment lost 2 bases, leaving 13 bases of the junction unmatched. This chain joins TRBV9 and TRBJ2-7; 8 positions match TRBD2. The sequence was collected from an adult who received the AZD1222 COVID-19 vaccine. The sample in question was peripheral blood, obtained 28 days after the second AZD1222 dose. CDR3 region: CASSVEEGLGGIEQYF. CDR3 nucleotide sequence: TGTGCCAGCAGCGTTGAGGAGGGACTAGGAGGAATCGAGCAGTACTTC.